This TCR beta chain was documented in a study of brain T cells in children with intractable seizures. Only cases whose brain tissue showed the highest T cell transcript signatures were sequenced. Patients received at least one anti-epileptic drug before surgery. Method: immunoSEQ multiplex PCR; TCRdb's copy keeps in-frame clones and lacks some. The profile covers 62,000 or so clones, with approximately 94% appearing a single time and over 0.35% taken by the ten largest. Findings and limits, study-wide: Pre-surgery blood may have been undersampled, hiding some clones. Patients' HCMV serostatus was unknown; virus specificity rests on CDR3 similarity alone.

This clone was recorded once. Its antigen is not known. V lost 4 bases and J lost 1, with 16 bases in between. Germline assignment: CDR1 LGHDT and CDR2 YNNKEL (reference sequence). The CDR3 has 16 residues. V is TRBV3-1 (or the pseudogene TRBV3-2) and J is TRBJ1-1; tentatively, D is TRBD1 (6 bases). The sample here was peripheral blood, taken at surgery. The sequence was obtained from a boy under two years old with focal cortical dysplasia and intractable seizures. The CDR3 DNA reads as TGTGCCAGCAGCCCCTTGCGGGGGGCCCGGAACACTGAAGCTTTCTTT. Its translation: CASSPLRGARNTEAFF.